The 11 T cell receptor beta chains listed next were all sequenced from one sample in a study of T cell repertoires in cytomegalovirus infection. TCRdb passed the reads through MiXCR, listing each CDR3 protein once. The repertoire holds roughly 250,000 distinct CDR3 sequences, with 9% to 15% as singletons. Material for sequencing was PBMCs. Every receptor here comes from a human donor in good health (CMV status not recorded). Some clones in this sample may be carry-over from other donors' samples.

This clonotype was counted at least ten times. This chain links TRBV28 with TRBJ2-7, with 9 positions matching TRBD2. This CDR3 has 16 amino acids. The germline V gene has CDR1 MDHEN and CDR2 SYDVKM. V shed 6 bases, J shed 7 bases, and the junction held 16 bases outside the gene matches. The CDR3 spells CASSVLESSGSLEQYF. The CDR3 coding sequence is TGTGCCAGCAGCGTGCTGGAGAGTAGCGGGAGTCTGGAGCAGTACTTC.

The table lists this clonotype with many counts. This chain joins TRBV7-2 and TRBJ2-1; the match to TRBD2 covers 10 bases. CDR3 length: 16 amino acids. Germline-derived CDR1 and CDR2 are SGHTA and FQGNSA. Germline trimming cut 2 bases from V and 4 bases from J; bases unmatched to any gene: 5. The CDR3 reads CASSLMGLAYYNEQFF. The CDR3 DNA follows: TGTGCCAGCAGCTTAATGGGACTAGCGTATTACAATGAGCAGTTCTTC.

This clonotype has at least ten counts. The V gene is TRBV7-2, the J gene TRBJ2-7, with D possibly being TRBD2 (7 bases). Between the trimmed V and J ends, which lost 8 bases and 3 bases, there was a span of 14 bases. The CDR3 consists of 13 residues. Germline lookup yields CDR1 SGHTA and CDR2 FQGNSA. The CDR3 nucleotides are TGTGCCAGCTCTGAGGGGGGGGGCTACGAGCAGTACTTC. Residues: CASSEGGGYEQYF.

The rearrangement uses TRBV29-1 and TRBJ1-1; D unresolved. Germline CDR1 SQVTM, CDR2 ANQGSEA. V was pared by 5 bases and J by 3 bases, with 16 bases between. The CDR3 length is 14 residues. The CDR3 sequence: CSVTAAGADTEAFF. DNA of the CDR3: TGCAGCGTTACAGCTGCGGGCGCAGACACTGAAGCTTTCTTT.

Details on this clonotype: A much larger clone lies a single base off, so this may be a read error. The rearrangement uses TRBV24-1 and TRBJ1-5, with TRBD1 matching 7 bases. Germline values: CDR1 KGHDR, CDR2 SFDVKD. Germline trimming cut 6 bases from V and 2 bases from J; bases unmatched to any gene: 9. This CDR3 has 16 residues. CDR3: CATSPAGGTGNQPQHF. CDR3 sequence (DNA): TGTGCCACCAGTCCGGCAGGGGGGACGGGCAATCAGCCCCAGCATTTT.

This clonotype has ten or more counts. The rearrangement links TRBV4-1 to TRBJ2-2; 10 bases align to TRBD2. With V trimmed by 2 bases and J by 2 bases, 5 bases remained unmatched. Germline-derived CDR1 and CDR2 are MGHRA and YSYEKL. The CDR3 runs to 17 residues. The chain's CDR3 is CASSQLPSGRNTGELFF. The CDR3 bases are TGCGCCAGCAGCCAATTACCTAGCGGGAGAAACACCGGGGAGCTGTTTTTT.

This clonotype came up many times. CDR3 protein: CASSFPSGVNSPLHF. CDR3 nucleotides: TGTGCCAGCAGCTTTCCATCAGGGGTTAATTCACCCCTCCACTTT. The chain is built from TRBV7-2 and TRBJ1-6; TRBD1 might be the D (6 bases). Germline loops: CDR1 SGHTA, CDR2 FQGNSA. Trimming shortened V by 3 bases and J by 6 bases, and 12 bases separated the two germline ends. The CDR3 spans 15 residues.

This clonotype was counted at least ten times. The chain carries TRBV6-1 and TRBJ1-1; TRBD1 agrees at 10 bases. Trimming cost V 5 bases and J 1 base; bases outside gene matches: 7. The CDR3 length is 16 residues. Germline assignment: CDR1 MNHNS and CDR2 SASEGT. CDR3 in amino acids: CASSTRDRGGNTEAFF. Written as DNA, the CDR3 is TGTGCCAGCAGTACCCGGGACAGGGGTGGGAACACTGAAGCTTTCTTT.

This clonotype came up a few times. The chain uses TRBV9 and TRBJ2-7; TRBD1 agrees at 9 bases. The CDR3 length is 15 residues. Germline CDR1 and CDR2: SGDLS and YYNGEE. Trimming at V came to 3 bases and at J to 2 bases, leaving 6 bases not matched to a gene. CDR3 in amino acids: CASSAGTGPPYEQYF. CDR3 nucleotide sequence: TGTGCCAGCAGCGCCGGGACAGGGCCCCCCTACGAGCAGTACTTC.

This clonotype was observed a few times. In nucleotides, the CDR3 is TGTGCCAGCAAGGGGGACAGTGGGGCGCCGAACACTGAAGCTTTCTTT. Amino acids: CASKGDSGAPNTEAFF. This rearrangement joins TRBV7-3 to TRBJ1-1, with 7 bases lining up with TRBD1. This CDR3 contains 16 residues. V lost 7 bases to trimming and J lost 1 base; unmatched junction nucleotides: 12. Germline CDR1 SGHTA, CDR2 FQGTGA.

This clonotype was seen many times. This chain uses TRBV20-1 with TRBJ1-5; TRBD1 matches 11 bases. J was trimmed by 0 bases and V by 0 bases; bases with no gene match: 7. The CDR3 covers 18 residues. CDR1 is DFQATT and CDR2 is SNEGSKA in the germline V gene (reference sequence). CDR3 in amino acids: CSARDRGQGAFSNQPQHF. The CDR3 DNA is TGCAGTGCTAGAGATCGAGGACAGGGGGCCTTTAGCAATCAGCCCCAGCATTTT.